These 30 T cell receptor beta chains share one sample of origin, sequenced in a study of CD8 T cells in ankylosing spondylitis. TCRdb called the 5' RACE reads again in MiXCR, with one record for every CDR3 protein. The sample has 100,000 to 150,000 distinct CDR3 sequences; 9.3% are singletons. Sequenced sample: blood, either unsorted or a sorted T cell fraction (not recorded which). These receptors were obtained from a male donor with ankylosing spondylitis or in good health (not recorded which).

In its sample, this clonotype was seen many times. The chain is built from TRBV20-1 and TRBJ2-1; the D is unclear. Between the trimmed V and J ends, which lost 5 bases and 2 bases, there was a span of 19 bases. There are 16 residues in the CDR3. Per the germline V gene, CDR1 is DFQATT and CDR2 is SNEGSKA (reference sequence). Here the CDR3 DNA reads TGCAGTGCTGCGACACTCACCTCAGATGCCTACAATGAGCAGTTCTTC. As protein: CSAATLTSDAYNEQFF.

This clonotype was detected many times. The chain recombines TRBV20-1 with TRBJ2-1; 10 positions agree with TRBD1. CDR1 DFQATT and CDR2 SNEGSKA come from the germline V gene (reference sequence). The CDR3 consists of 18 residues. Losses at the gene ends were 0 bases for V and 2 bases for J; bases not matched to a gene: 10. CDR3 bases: TGCAGTGCTAGAGACCCCAGCGGGACAGGGGAAACCTACAATGAGCAGTTCTTC. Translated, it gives CSARDPSGTGETYNEQFF.

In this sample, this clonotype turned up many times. In DNA form, the CDR3 reads TGTGCCAGCAGACAACTACAGGGGGCACAAGAGACCCAGTACTTC. Protein: CASRQLQGAQETQYF. The chain carries TRBV6-1 and TRBJ2-5, with 9 bases aligning to TRBD1. In germline, CDR1 is MNHNS, CDR2 SASEGT. The CDR3 is 15 amino acids. V trimming: 6 bases; J trimming: 2 bases; junction bases outside the gene matches: 7.

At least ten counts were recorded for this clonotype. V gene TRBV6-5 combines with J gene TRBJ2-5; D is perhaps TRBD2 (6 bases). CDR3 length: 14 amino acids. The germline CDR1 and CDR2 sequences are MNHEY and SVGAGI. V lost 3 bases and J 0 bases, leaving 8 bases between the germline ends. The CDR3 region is CASSYAGYQETQYF. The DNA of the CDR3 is TGTGCCAGCAGTTATGCGGGGTACCAAGAGACCCAGTACTTC.

The CDR3 nucleotides are TGTGCCAGCTCCCGAGGACAGGGGATGTCCTACGAGCAGTACTTC. Its protein is CASSRGQGMSYEQYF. The rearrangement uses TRBV18 and TRBJ2-7, with 9 bases that match TRBD1. Germline values: CDR1 KGHSH, CDR2 LQKENI. The J segment lost 1 base and the V segment lost 6 bases, leaving 7 bases of the junction unmatched. The CDR3 extends over 15 amino acids.

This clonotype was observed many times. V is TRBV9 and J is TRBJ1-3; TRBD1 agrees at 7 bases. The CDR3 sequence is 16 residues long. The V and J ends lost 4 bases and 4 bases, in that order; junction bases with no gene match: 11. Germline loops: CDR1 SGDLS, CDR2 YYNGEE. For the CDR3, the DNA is TGTGCCAGCAGCCCAAACCCGACAGGGTCCGGAAACACCATATATTTT. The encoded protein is CASSPNPTGSGNTIYF.

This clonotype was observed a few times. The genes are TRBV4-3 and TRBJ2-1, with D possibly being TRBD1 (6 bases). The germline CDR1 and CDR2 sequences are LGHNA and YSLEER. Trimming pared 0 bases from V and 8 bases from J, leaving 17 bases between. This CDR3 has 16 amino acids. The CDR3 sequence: CASSQDRGSSGYEQFF. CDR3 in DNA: TGCGCCAGCAGCCAAGATAGGGGGAGCTCCGGGTATGAGCAGTTCTTC.

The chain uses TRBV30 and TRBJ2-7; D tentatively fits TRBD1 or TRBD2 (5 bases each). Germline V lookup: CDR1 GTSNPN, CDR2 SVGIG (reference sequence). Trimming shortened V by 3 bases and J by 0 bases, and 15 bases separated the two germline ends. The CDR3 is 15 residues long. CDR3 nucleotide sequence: TGTGCCTGGAGGGGACGGGCGACAGACTCCTACGAGCAGTACTTC. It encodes CAWRGRATDSYEQYF.

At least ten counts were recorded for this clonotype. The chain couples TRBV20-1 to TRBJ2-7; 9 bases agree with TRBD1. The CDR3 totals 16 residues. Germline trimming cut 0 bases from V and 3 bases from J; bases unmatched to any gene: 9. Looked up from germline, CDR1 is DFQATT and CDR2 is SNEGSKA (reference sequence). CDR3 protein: CSARELGRTGVYEQYF. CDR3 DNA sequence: TGCAGTGCTAGAGAGTTGGGTAGGACAGGGGTCTACGAGCAGTACTTC.

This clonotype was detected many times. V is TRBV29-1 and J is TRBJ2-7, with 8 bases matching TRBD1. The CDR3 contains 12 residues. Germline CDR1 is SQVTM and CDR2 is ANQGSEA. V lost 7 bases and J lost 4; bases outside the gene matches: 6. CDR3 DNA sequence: TGCAGCGGGACCGGACAGGGTTACGAGCAGTACTTC. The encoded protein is CSGTGQGYEQYF.

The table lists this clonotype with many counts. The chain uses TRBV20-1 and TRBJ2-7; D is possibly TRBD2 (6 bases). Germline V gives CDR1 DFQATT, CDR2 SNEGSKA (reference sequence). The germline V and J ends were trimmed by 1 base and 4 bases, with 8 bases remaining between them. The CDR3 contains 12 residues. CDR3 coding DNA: TGCAGTGCTAGAGTCCGGGAGTACGAGCAGTACTTC. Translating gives CSARVREYEQYF.

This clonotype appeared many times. CDR3 coding DNA: TGCAGCGTTGCCCAACTAGCGGGAAGATGGCAGTTCTTC. Translation: CSVAQLAGRWQFF. The J gene is TRBJ2-1, the V gene TRBV29-1; 10 nucleotides align to TRBD2. This CDR3 has 13 residues. The V and J ends lost 4 bases and 12 bases, in that order; junction bases with no gene match: 9. Germline CDR1 and CDR2: SQVTM and ANQGSEA.

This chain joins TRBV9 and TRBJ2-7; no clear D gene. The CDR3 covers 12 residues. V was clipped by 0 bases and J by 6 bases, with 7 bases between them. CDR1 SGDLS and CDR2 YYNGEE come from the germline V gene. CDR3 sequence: CASSVEGGEQYF. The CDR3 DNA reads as TGTGCCAGCAGCGTAGAGGGTGGCGAGCAGTACTTC. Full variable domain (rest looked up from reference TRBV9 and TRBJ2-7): DSGVTQTPKHLITATGQRVTLRCSPRSGDLSVYWYQQSLDQGLQFLIQYYNGEERAKGNILERFSAQQFPDLHSELNLSSLELGDSALYFCASSVEGGEQYFGPGTRLTVT.

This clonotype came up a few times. CDR3 in amino acids: CASTRWGASGETQYF. The CDR3 DNA is TGTGCCAGCACCCGATGGGGGGCAAGTGGGGAGACCCAGTACTTC. This chain joins TRBV12-3 or TRBV12-4 and TRBJ2-5, with D perhaps matching TRBD1 or TRBD2 (6 bases each). Deletions cut 7 bases from V and 5 bases from J, with 20 bases between. The CDR3 loop spans 15 amino acids.

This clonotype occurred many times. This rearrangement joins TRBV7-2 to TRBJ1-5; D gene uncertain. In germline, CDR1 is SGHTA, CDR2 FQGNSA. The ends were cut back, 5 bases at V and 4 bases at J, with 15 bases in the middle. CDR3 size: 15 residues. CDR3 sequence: CASSQGIGRNQPQHF. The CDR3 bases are TGTGCCAGCAGCCAAGGTATCGGAAGAAATCAGCCCCAGCATTTT.

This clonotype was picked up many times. CDR3 bases: TGCGCCAGCAGCCAGTTTCGGGGGCCAGGCTACGAGCAGTACTTC. It translates to CASSQFRGPGYEQYF. The chain couples TRBV4-3 to TRBJ2-7, with D tentatively TRBD1 or TRBD2 (6 bases each). The CDR3 is made up of 15 amino acids. The germline V gene encodes CDR1 LGHNA and CDR2 YSLEER. V lost 3 bases, J lost 3 bases, and 15 bases lay in between.

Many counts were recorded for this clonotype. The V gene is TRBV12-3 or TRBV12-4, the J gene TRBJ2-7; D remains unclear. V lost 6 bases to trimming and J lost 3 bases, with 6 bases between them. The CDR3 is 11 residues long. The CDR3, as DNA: TGTGCCAGCAGCCGCTTCTACGAGCAGTACTTC. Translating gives CASSRFYEQYF.

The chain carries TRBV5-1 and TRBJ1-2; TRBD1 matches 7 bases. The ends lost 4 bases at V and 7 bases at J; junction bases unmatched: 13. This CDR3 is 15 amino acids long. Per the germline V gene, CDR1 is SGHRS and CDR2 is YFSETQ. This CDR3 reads CASSRMEGGKGGYTF. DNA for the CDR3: TGCGCCAGCAGCCGGATGGAAGGGGGCAAAGGTGGCTACACCTTC.

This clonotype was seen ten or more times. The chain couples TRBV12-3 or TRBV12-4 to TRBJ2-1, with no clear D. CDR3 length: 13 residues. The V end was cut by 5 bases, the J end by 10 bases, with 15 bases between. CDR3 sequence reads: CASSPLGWREQFF. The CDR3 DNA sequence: TGTGCCAGCAGTCCATTGGGATGGCGGGAGCAGTTCTTC.

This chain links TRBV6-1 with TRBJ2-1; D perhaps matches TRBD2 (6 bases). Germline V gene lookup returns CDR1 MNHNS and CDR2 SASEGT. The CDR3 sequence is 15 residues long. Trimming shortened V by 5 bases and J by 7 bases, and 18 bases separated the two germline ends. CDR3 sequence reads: CASSPPGLSGNEQFF. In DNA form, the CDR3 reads TGTGCCAGCAGTCCCCCGGGACTGAGCGGGAATGAGCAGTTCTTC.

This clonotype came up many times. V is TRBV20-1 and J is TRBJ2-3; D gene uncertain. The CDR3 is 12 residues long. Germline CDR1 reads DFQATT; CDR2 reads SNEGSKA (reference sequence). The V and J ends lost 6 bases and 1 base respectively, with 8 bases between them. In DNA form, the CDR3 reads TGCAGTGCCGAGCGTCGCACAGATACGCAGTATTTT. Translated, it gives CSAERRTDTQYF.

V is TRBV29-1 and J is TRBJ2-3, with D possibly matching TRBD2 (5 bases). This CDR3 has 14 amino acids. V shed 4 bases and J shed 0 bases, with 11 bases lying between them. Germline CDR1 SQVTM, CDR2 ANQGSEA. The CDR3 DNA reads TGCAGCGTTGTACCAGGACTTAGCACAGATACGCAGTATTTT. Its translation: CSVVPGLSTDTQYF.

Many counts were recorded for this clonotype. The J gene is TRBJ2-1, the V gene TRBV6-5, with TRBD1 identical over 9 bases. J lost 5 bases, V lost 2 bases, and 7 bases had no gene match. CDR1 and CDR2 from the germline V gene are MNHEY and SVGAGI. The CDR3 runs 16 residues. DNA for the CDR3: TGTGCCAGCAGTTACGGGACAGGGCTATTGGACAATGAGCAGTTCTTC. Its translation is CASSYGTGLLDNEQFF.

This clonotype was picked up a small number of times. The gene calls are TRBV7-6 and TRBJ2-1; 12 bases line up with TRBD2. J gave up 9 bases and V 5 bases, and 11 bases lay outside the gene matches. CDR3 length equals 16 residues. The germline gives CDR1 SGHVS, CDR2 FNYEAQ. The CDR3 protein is CASSITTTSGSSEQFF. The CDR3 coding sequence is TGTGCCAGCAGCATCACAACGACTAGCGGGAGCTCTGAGCAGTTCTTC.

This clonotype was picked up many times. The CDR3 spells CASSLVASGNYGEQYF. The CDR3 coding sequence is TGCGCCAGCAGCTTGGTTGCTAGCGGGAACTACGGCGAGCAGTACTTC. The chain links TRBV5-1 to TRBJ2-7; 9 bases fit TRBD2. The CDR3 extends over 16 amino acids. V lost 0 bases to trimming and J lost 6 bases; unmatched junction nucleotides: 10. Germline V CDR1 and CDR2: SGHRS, YFSETQ.

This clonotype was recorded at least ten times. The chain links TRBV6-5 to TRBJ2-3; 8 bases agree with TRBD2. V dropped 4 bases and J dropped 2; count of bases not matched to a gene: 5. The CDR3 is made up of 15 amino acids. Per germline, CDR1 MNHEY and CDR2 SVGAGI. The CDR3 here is CASSLAGQTTDTQYF. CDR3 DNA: TGTGCCAGCAGTTTAGCGGGGCAAACCACAGATACGCAGTATTTT.

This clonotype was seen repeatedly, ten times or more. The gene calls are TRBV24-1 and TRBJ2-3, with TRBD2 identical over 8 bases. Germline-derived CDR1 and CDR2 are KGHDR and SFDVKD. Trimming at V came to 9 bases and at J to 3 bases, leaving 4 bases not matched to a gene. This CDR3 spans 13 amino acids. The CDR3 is CATGVAGTDTQYF. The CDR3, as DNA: TGTGCCACCGGGGTAGCGGGAACAGATACGCAGTATTTT.

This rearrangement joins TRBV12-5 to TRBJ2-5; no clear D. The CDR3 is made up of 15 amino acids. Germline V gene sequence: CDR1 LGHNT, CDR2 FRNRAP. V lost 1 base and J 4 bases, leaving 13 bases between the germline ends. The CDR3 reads CASGLGRPGGETQYF. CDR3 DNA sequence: TGTGCTAGTGGTTTGGGCAGGCCTGGCGGAGAGACCCAGTACTTC.

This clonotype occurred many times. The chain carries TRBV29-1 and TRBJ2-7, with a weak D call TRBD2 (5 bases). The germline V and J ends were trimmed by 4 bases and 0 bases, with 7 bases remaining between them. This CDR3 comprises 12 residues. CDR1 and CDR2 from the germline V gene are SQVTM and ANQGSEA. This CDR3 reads CSVVGSSYEQYF. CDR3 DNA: TGCAGCGTTGTGGGGAGCTCCTACGAGCAGTACTTC.

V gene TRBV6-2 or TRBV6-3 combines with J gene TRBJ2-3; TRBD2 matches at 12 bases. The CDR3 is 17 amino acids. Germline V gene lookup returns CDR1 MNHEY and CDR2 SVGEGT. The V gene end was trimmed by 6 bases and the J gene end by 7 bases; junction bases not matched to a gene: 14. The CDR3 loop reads CASSNPRLAGAANTQYF. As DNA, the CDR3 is TGTGCCAGCAGCAATCCACGACTAGCGGGAGCCGCTAATACGCAGTATTTT.